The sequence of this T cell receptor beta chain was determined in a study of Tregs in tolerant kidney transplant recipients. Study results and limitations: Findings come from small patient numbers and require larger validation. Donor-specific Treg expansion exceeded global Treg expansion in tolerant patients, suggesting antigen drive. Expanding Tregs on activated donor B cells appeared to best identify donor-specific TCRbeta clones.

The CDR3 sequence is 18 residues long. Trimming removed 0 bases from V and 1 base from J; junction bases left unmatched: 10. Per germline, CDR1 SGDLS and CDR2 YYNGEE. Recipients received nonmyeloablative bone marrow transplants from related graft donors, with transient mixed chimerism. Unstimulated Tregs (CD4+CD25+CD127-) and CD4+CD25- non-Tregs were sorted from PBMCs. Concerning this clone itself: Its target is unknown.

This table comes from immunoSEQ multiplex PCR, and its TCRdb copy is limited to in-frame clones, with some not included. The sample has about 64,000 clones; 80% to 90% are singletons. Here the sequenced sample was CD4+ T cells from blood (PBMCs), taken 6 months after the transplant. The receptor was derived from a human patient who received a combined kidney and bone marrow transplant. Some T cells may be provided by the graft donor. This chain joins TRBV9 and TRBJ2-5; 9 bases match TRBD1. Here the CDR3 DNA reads TGTGCCAGCAGCGTAGGCGCCGGGACAGGGTTTACCCAAGAGACCCAGTACTTC. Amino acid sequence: CASSVGAGTGFTQETQYF.